The 11 T cell receptor beta chains below all came from one sample that was sequenced in a study of cytomegalovirus exposure and HLA in healthy donors. Researchers ran the PCR with 60 Vbeta and 13 Jbeta primers. Profiled with immunoSEQ multiplex PCR; TCRdb holds only in-frame clones, not every one. The sample lists over 80,000 clones; approximately 73% were seen once. Sequencing used PBMCs. These receptors were obtained from a man between 40 and 49 years old in good health and CMV-seronegative.

This clone has at least ten counts. The chain employs TRBV5-1 and TRBJ2-5; the D gene is possibly TRBD2 (6 bases). This CDR3 has 15 residues. CDR1 and CDR2 (germline): SGHRS, YFSETQ. V was shortened by 8 bases and J by 5 bases, with 22 bases between the two germline ends. CDR3 in DNA: TGCGCCAGTAAAATAGCGGAAAGAAAGGGGGAGACCCAGTACTTC. Residues: CASKIAERKGETQYF.

This chain joins TRBV7-2 and TRBJ2-3; perhaps TRBD2 as D (6 bases). V lost 3 bases to trimming and J lost 1 base, with 11 bases between them. The CDR3 sequence is 15 residues long. CDR1 is SGHTA and CDR2 is FQGNSA in the germline V gene. The DNA for the CDR3 is TGTGCCAGCAGCTTTTCGCGGGGAGGCACAGATACGCAGTATTTT. Its protein product is CASSFSRGGTDTQYF.

The V gene is TRBV6-6, the J gene TRBJ1-1; TRBD1 matches at 8 bases. The germline V gene encodes CDR1 MNHNY and CDR2 SVGAGI (reference sequence). The CDR3 contains 13 residues. V lost 0 bases to trimming and J lost 11 bases; unmatched junction nucleotides: 5. The CDR3 loop reads CASSYSTGVEAFF. The CDR3 DNA reads as TGTGCCAGCAGTTACTCGACAGGGGTGGAGGCTTTCTTT.

The V and J genes are TRBV15 and TRBJ2-7, with D hard to call. The CDR3 extends over 17 amino acids. V dropped 1 base and J dropped 1 base, with 17 bases sitting between them. Germline-derived CDR1 and CDR2 are LNHNV and YYDKDF (reference sequence). CDR3 amino acids: CATSRVQTLIFSYEQYF. The CDR3 DNA sequence: TGTGCCACCAGCAGAGTTCAGACACTCATATTTTCCTACGAGCAGTACTTC.

This clone has ten or more counts. V usage is TRBV5-4 and J usage is TRBJ1-1; perhaps TRBD1 as D (5 bases). The ends were cut back, 0 bases at V and 1 base at J, with 7 bases in the middle. This CDR3 has 14 amino acids. Germline CDR1 reads SGHNT; CDR2 reads YYREEE (reference sequence). CDR3 residues: CASSLGGSNTEAFF. As DNA, the CDR3 is TGTGCCAGCAGCTTGGGGGGCTCGAACACTGAAGCTTTCTTT.

The chain has TRBV21-1 and TRBJ1-2; TRBD1, as called in the table, went unchecked against the DNA. TRBV21-1 is a pseudogene. This CDR3 has 13 amino acids. CDR3 coding DNA: TGTGCCAGCAGGAAGGCAGGTCAAAGTGGCTACACCTTC. It codes for CASRKAGQSGYTF.

The chain couples TRBV5-1 to TRBJ1-4, with a weak D call TRBD1 (5 bases). Germline assignment: CDR1 SGHRS and CDR2 YFSETQ. Deletions cut 5 bases from V and 0 bases from J, with 8 bases between. The CDR3 has 14 residues. CDR3 sequence: CASSGGATNEKLFF. In DNA, the CDR3 is TGCGCCAGCAGTGGGGGGGCAACTAATGAAAAACTGTTTTTT.

Comments on this clone: The missing conserved phenylalanine or tryptophan at the end of this CDR3 makes a read error likely. This sequence joins TRBV7-9 and TRBJ1-1; no reliable D call. The CDR3 contains 12 residues. Trimming removed 5 bases from V and 8 bases from J, with 12 bases in between. Germline loops: CDR1 SEHNR, CDR2 FQNEAQ (reference sequence). This CDR3 reads CASSIRASEAFV. The CDR3 nucleotides read TGTGCCAGCAGCATAAGAGCGTCCGAAGCTTTCGTT.

This chain links TRBV7-9 with TRBJ2-7; 7 nucleotides align to TRBD1. From germline, CDR1 is SEHNR and CDR2 FQNEAQ (reference sequence). The CDR3 is 12 amino acids. The trim removed 7 bases at V and 6 bases at J, leaving 6 bases unmatched. The CDR3 bases are TGTGCCAGCATCCTACAGGGGTCCGAGCAGTACTTC. Residues: CASILQGSEQYF.

This chain joins TRBV28 and TRBJ1-6; D unresolved. This CDR3 has 16 residues. Germline CDR1 MDHEN, CDR2 SYDVKM. The V gene lost 3 bases and the J gene lost 2 bases, with 11 bases spanning the gap. The CDR3 reads CASSFPARAYNSPLHF. The CDR3 coding sequence is TGTGCCAGCAGTTTTCCCGCCCGGGCCTATAATTCACCCCTCCACTTT.

The CDR3 bases are TGTGCCAGCAGCTTAGCACCGGGACAGGAGACCTACGAGCAGTACTTC. This encodes CASSLAPGQETYEQYF. This sequence joins TRBV7-9 and TRBJ2-7, with 8 bases lining up with TRBD1. The CDR3 covers 16 residues. Germline CDR1 reads SEHNR; CDR2 reads FQNEAQ (reference sequence). The junction had 6 bases not matched to a gene; V was cut back by 0 bases and J by 2 bases.